This T cell receptor (beta chain) stems from a study of shared clonotypes between healthy human individuals (dated by TCRdb to about 2020). The study in broad terms: The cohort included three men and a couple of women between 18 and 49 years of age. Per donor, three plates each were used for CD4 naive and CD4 memory, two for CD8 naive, and one for CD8 memory. To estimate repertoire size and how much clonotypes are shared between individuals, the study performed deep sequencing of blood TCR repertoires from about five healthy adults. Libraries were prepared and TCR repertoires were sequenced by different laboratories using diverse techniques, in order to increase sequencing depth and limit assay-specific biases. Leukapheresis yielded between about 0.9 and 10 billion PBMCs per donor.

The germline V gene encodes CDR1 SGHVS and CDR2 FQNEAQ. Trimming accounts for 5 bases at V and 0 bases at J, while the number of junction bases matched to no gene is 5. Including cysteine and phenylalanine, the CDR3 has 15 amino acids. CDR3 DNA is the only sequence kept; it has 45 bases, read in frame from the first base. The count of this clone is one. No antigen is known for it. Base qualities were left out, and no much larger clone turns up one base away. Donors were healthy HIV-negative adults with no recently reported acute infections or vaccinations. Only Caucasian adults living in Nashville, Tennessee, USA were represented among the donors. CD4+ T cells were enriched by magnetic negative selection; naive cells were then positively selected on CD45RA, and the negative fraction formed the memory subset. After blood collection by leukapheresis, PBMCs were isolated using Ficoll-Histopaque density gradient centrifugation and then cryopreserved in the vapor phase of liquid nitrogen. Analytical flow cytometry was used to check the purity and quantity of each magnetically sorted T cell population. Each sorted fraction had its genomic DNA isolated and then quantified by UV absorbance on a Nanodrop 2000c.

On the study overall, not on this receptor specifically: Across several donors, around 5.4% of naive CD4, approximately 3.5% of naive CD8, under 2.5% of memory CD4, and about 0.4% of memory CD8 clonotypes were shared. Pairwise subsampling led to the expectation that sequencing depth would affect the degree of clonotype sharing among donors. Compared with non-shared clonotypes, clonotypes shared by all four sorted-subset donors had higher generation probabilities. Larger estimated clonotype richness was generally found for naive subsets than for memory subsets. Sampling was limited to blood, and TCR repertoires in tissue likely differ from TCR repertoires in blood. The small number of donors limited the genetic and exposure-history diversity represented. Even with the large sequencing depth, rarefaction of the sorted-subset datasets indicated that sequencing was incomplete.

TCR CDR3 regions were amplified from genomic DNA by multiplex PCR using the deep immunoSEQ assay. Extracted genomic DNA from each cell subset was distributed evenly across all wells of several immunoSEQ 96-well plates, and each plate was treated as a replicate. Each replicate PCR for sorted subsets received about 210 ng genomic DNA, equal to about 30,000 T cell genomes. Purified libraries were quantified with a Qubit 3.0 fluorometer, sized on a Bioanalyzer 2100, and re-quantified with the KAPA Library Quantification kit. Every immunoSEQ 96-well plate was sequenced on a separate single-read 150-cycle Illumina NextSeq 550 flow cell. For the original study's pipeline: Because the immunoSEQ output held only junctional sequences and lacked quality scores, the filtering could not match the filtering applied to full-length reads. Sequences were annotated with PyIR, a Python wrapper for IgBLAST v1.9, using IMGT germline references to assign V/J genes and CDR3. Reads were filtered out if the reads had weak V/J assignments (E-value above 1e-6), no CDR3, stop codons, out-of-frame junctions, or ambiguous translated residues. V3J clonotypes were defined as sequences sharing the same inferred V gene, J gene, and CDR3 amino acid sequence. The percentage overlap between two repertoires was calculated by dividing the number of shared unique clonotypes by the size of the smaller repertoire. Richness of each repertoire was evaluated using RTK rarefaction, the Chao1 estimator, and Recon v2.1 estimates of unobserved clonotypes. Generation probabilities for all TCRbeta clonotypes obtained by the gDNA method from a handful of donors were computed using OLGA. TCRdb limited this immuneACCESS table to in-frame rearrangements with V and J called. A share of clones is missing; checked studies link under half to unresolved V genes, and the rest is unexplained. Clone size and the V and J calls come from that table; the DNA yielded D and trimming. Within this sample are fewer than 2.5 million clones, with 80% to 95% of them counted one time only. The ten largest account for approximately 0.36% of the sample.

The source of this sequence is a man between 18 and 35 years old in good health. Some clones in this sample may be carry-over from other donors' samples. Sequencing was performed on naive CD4+ T cells from PBMCs. This sample's cell subset or site label indicates: CD45RA+ positively selected. Recombination linked TRBV7-8 to TRBJ2-3, with 7 bases in between that match TRBD1. The encoded CDR3 is CASSLRGISTDTQYF. Read as DNA, the sequence is TGTGCCAGCAGCCTCAGGGGGATTAGCACAGATACGCAGTATTTT. With all but the CDR3 taken from the reference TRBV7-8 and TRBJ2-3 genes, the full variable domain is: GAGVSQSPRYKVAKRGQDVALRCDPISGHVSLFWYQQALGQGPEFLTYFQNEAQLDKSGLPSDRFFAERPEGSVSTLKIQRTQQEDSAVYLCASSLRGISTDTQYFGPGTRLTVL.